The 32 T cell receptor beta chains below all came from one sample that was sequenced in a study of blood T cells in healthy people across ages. Primers used in a second PCR of roughly 6 to 11 cycles were a sample-barcoded 5' primer and a J-beta primer mix. In TCRdb, the 5' RACE reads were re-called with MiXCR into one record per CDR3 protein. The data hold around 870,000 distinct CDR3 sequences, with about 28% observed a single time. What was sequenced was blood. These receptors were collected from a woman of 80 years or more in good health.

This clonotype was detected ten times or more. The gene calls are TRBV25-1 and TRBJ2-3; 7 nucleotides align to TRBD2. The V and J ends lost 4 bases and 1 base, in that order; junction bases with no gene match: 8. The germline V gene has CDR1 MGHDK and CDR2 SYGVNS. The CDR3 sequence is 16 residues long. CDR3 in amino acids: CASSGLLGGGTDTQYF. CDR3 nucleotides: TGTGCCAGCAGTGGTCTGCTGGGGGGGGGCACAGATACGCAGTATTTT. Filled out from reference TRBV25-1 and TRBJ2-3, the complete variable domain reads EADIYQTPRYLVIGTGKKITLECSQTMGHDKMYWYQQDPGMELHLIHYSYGVNSTEKGDLSSESTVSRIRTEHFPLTLESARPSHTSQYLCASSGLLGGGTDTQYFGPGTRLTVL.

This clonotype has more than one count but fewer than ten. The chain is built from TRBV20-1 and TRBJ1-5; tentative D call: TRBD1 (6 bases). CDR1 DFQATT and CDR2 SNEGSKA come from the germline V gene (reference sequence). The V gene lost 3 bases and the J gene lost 4 bases, with 16 bases spanning the gap. The CDR3 contains 15 residues. The DNA for the CDR3 is TGCAGTGCTAGTGACTACCGACAGGCGAATCAGCCCCAGCATTTT. This translates into CSASDYRQANQPQHF.

The rearrangement joins TRBV28 to TRBJ1-2; TRBD1 might be the D (5 bases). Deletions cut 1 base from V and 3 bases from J, with 9 bases between. Germline CDR1 reads MDHEN; CDR2 reads SYDVKM. The CDR3 spans 14 residues. The CDR3 loop is CASSLYGGDYGYTF. The CDR3 nucleotides read TGTGCCAGCAGTTTATACGGGGGGGACTATGGCTACACCTTC.

This clonotype was recorded at least ten times. This chain joins TRBV7-2 and TRBJ1-2; possibly TRBD1 for D (5 bases). V was pared by 5 bases and J by 8 bases, with 27 bases between. There are 17 residues in the CDR3. The germline CDR1 and CDR2 sequences are SGHTA and FQGNSA. This CDR3 reads CASSPVLILRGSKGYTF. The CDR3 DNA sequence: TGTGCCAGCAGCCCGGTCTTGATTCTGCGGGGGAGCAAGGGCTACACCTTC.

In regard to this clonotype: A junction boundary mismatches the germline segment, possibly from a read error. The chain couples TRBV5-6 to TRBJ2-3, with D possibly TRBD1 on 6 matching bases. This CDR3 is built from 16 residues. Germline CDR1 and CDR2: SGHDT and YYEEEE. CDR3 coding DNA: TGTGCCAGCAGCTCTAATACAGGGATACACACAGATACACAGTATTTT. Translating gives CASSSNTGIHTDTQYF.

This clonotype has more than one count but fewer than ten. The chain joins TRBV2 to TRBJ1-1, with 8 bases fitting TRBD1. V shed 5 bases and J 3 bases; nucleotides not matched to a gene: 5. The CDR3 sequence is 14 residues long. The germline CDR1 and CDR2 sequences are SNHLY and FYNNEI. CDR3 region: CASSKDREHTEAFF. CDR3 coding DNA: TGTGCCAGCAGTAAGGACAGGGAGCACACTGAAGCTTTCTTT.

This clonotype was recorded at least ten times. The CDR3 coding sequence is TGTGCCAGCAGCTTAACCCCAGGGGGTTGGGAAAAACTGTTTTTT. It yields the protein CASSLTPGGWEKLFF. The J gene is TRBJ1-4, the V gene TRBV7-2; 7 positions agree with TRBD1. CDR1 and CDR2 from the germline V gene are SGHTA and FQGNSA. The junction had 8 bases not matched to a gene; V was cut back by 2 bases and J by 8 bases. The CDR3 has 15 amino acids.

This clonotype was observed a few times. V and J are TRBV5-6 and TRBJ1-6, with 7 bases lining up with TRBD1. Looked up from germline, CDR1 is SGHDT and CDR2 is YYEEEE. There are 14 residues in the CDR3. V was pared by 4 bases and J by 9 bases, with 7 bases of the junction left unmatched. CDR3 amino acids: CASSTGTAGSPLHF. The CDR3 nucleotides read TGTGCCAGCAGCACCGGGACAGCGGGTTCACCCCTCCACTTT.

The V call is TRBV12-3 or TRBV12-4, the J call TRBJ2-1; D possibly corresponds to TRBD2 (6 bases). V shed 6 bases and J shed 1 base, with 16 bases lying between them. The CDR3 contains 16 residues. Here the CDR3 DNA reads TGTGCCAGCAGAGCCCCTAGCGTTGGGTCCTACAATGAGCAGTTCTTC. Its protein is CASRAPSVGSYNEQFF.

About this clonotype itself: A much larger clone lies a single base off, so this may be a read error. The V gene is TRBV12-3 or TRBV12-4, the J gene TRBJ2-3; 7 bases match TRBD2. The CDR3 contains 11 residues. The CDR3 loop is CTSGAGDTQYF. The CDR3 nucleotides are TGTACCAGCGGAGCGGGGGATACGCAGTATTTT.

This clonotype was counted many times. This chain joins TRBV6-2 or TRBV6-3 and TRBJ2-1, with D perhaps given as TRBD1 or TRBD2 (5 bases each). Trimming stripped 2 bases from V and 13 bases from J, with 15 bases between. There are 13 residues in the CDR3. Germline V CDR1 and CDR2: MNHEY, SVGEGT. The CDR3, as DNA: TGTGCCAGCAGTTACCGTGCCCGGGACCCTCAGTTCTTC. Its protein is CASSYRARDPQFF.

The chain is built from TRBV7-9 and TRBJ2-1; 8 bases line up with TRBD1. Germline assignment: CDR1 SEHNR and CDR2 FQNEAQ (reference sequence). With 8 bases clipped from V and 2 bases from J, the junction kept 8 bases outside the gene matches. The CDR3 is 15 residues long. The CDR3 region is CASVAGGVPYNEQFF. The CDR3, as DNA: TGTGCCAGCGTAGCAGGGGGCGTCCCCTACAATGAGCAGTTCTTC.

This clonotype was picked up many times. Here the CDR3 DNA reads TGTGCCAGCAGCTTAGGCAGGGGGCTATGGGAGCAGTACTTC. Its translation: CASSLGRGLWEQYF. The chain employs TRBV11-2 and TRBJ2-7; TRBD1 matches at 8 bases. CDR1 is SGHAT, CDR2 FQNNGV, per germline. V trimming: 1 base; J trimming: 7 bases; junction bases outside the gene matches: 6. The CDR3 covers 14 residues.

This clonotype was observed at least ten times. The chain carries TRBV2 and TRBJ2-1, with 7 bases lining up with TRBD1. Germline lookup yields CDR1 SNHLY and CDR2 FYNNEI. Germline trimming cut 7 bases from V and 2 bases from J; bases unmatched to any gene: 5. CDR3 length equals 14 residues. CDR3 residues: CASKRQGTYNEQFF. The CDR3 bases are TGTGCCAGCAAGAGACAGGGAACCTACAATGAGCAGTTCTTC.

This clonotype appeared many times. The rearrangement uses TRBV7-6 and TRBJ2-1; 12 bases are a match to TRBD1. From germline, CDR1 is SGHVS and CDR2 FNYEAQ. The CDR3 covers 16 residues. J gave up 4 bases and V 4 bases, and 5 bases lay outside the gene matches. DNA for the CDR3: TGTGCCAGCAGCTCGGGGGGACAGGGGGCTTACAATGAGCAGTTCTTC. Protein product: CASSSGGQGAYNEQFF.

On this clonotype itself: A read error may explain this, as a much larger clone is one base away. J is TRBJ2-7 and V is TRBV20-1; D perhaps matches TRBD2 (5 bases). V was cut by 0 bases and J by 7 bases, with 19 bases left in between. The CDR3 extends over 15 amino acids. In germline, CDR1 is DFQATT, CDR2 SNEGSKA (reference sequence). CDR3 nucleotide sequence: TGCAGTGCTAGAGATGGTTCCGGGATCAAAAATGAGCAGTACTTC. Amino acids: CSARDGSGIKNEQYF.

A few counts support this clonotype. V usage is TRBV5-1 and J usage is TRBJ2-7, with D perhaps assigned TRBD1 or TRBD2 (5 bases each). The J call may not be correct, given that the DNA end is closer to TRBJ2-5. The CDR3 sequence is 13 residues long. Per the germline V gene, CDR1 is SGHRS and CDR2 is YFSETQ. DNA for the CDR3: TGCGCCAGCAGCTGGGGACCTTTCCAGACCCAGTACTTC. It encodes CASSWGPFQTQYF.

In its sample, this clonotype was seen once. This rearrangement joins TRBV6-6 to TRBJ2-7; D gene uncertain. The germline V gene has CDR1 MNHNY and CDR2 SVGAGI (reference sequence). CDR3 length equals 16 residues. Deletions cut 4 bases from V and 2 bases from J, with 18 bases between. The chain's CDR3 is CASSSTQRFPPYEQYF. CDR3 sequence (DNA): TGTGCCAGCAGTTCAACCCAGAGGTTTCCTCCCTACGAGCAGTACTTC.

In this sample, this clonotype turned up many times. This rearrangement joins TRBV5-1 to TRBJ2-3, with 11 positions matching TRBD1. The CDR3 length is 16 residues. V dropped 5 bases and J dropped 4; count of bases not matched to a gene: 9. In germline, CDR1 is SGHRS, CDR2 YFSETQ. The CDR3 is CASRPPGTGGPDTQYF. The CDR3 DNA reads TGCGCCAGCAGACCACCAGGGACAGGGGGACCAGATACGCAGTATTTT.

This chain links TRBV7-9 with TRBJ1-4, with 8 positions matching TRBD1. The V and J ends lost 5 bases and 8 bases, in that order; junction bases with no gene match: 10. This CDR3 spans 15 amino acids. The germline gives CDR1 SEHNR, CDR2 FQNEAQ (reference sequence). CDR3 sequence (DNA): TGTGCCAGCAGCCAGCCCGCAGGGGGCTCGGAAAAACTGTTTTTT. It encodes CASSQPAGGSEKLFF.

The V and J genes are TRBV28 and TRBJ2-7; the D call may be TRBD1 or TRBD2 (5 bases each). This CDR3 spans 14 amino acids. The V and J ends lost 5 bases and 7 bases respectively, with 18 bases between them. Germline values: CDR1 MDHEN, CDR2 SYDVKM. The CDR3 nucleotides are TGTGCCAGCAGTCCGGTCAGGGACCTGAGGGAGCAGTACTTC. This encodes CASSPVRDLREQYF.

As concerns this clonotype: Since a much larger clone is just one base distant, this may be a read error. The chain uses TRBV11-2 and TRBJ2-5; perhaps TRBD2 as D (7 bases). Trimming took 1 base from V and 2 from J, leaving 14 bases between them. Germline loops: CDR1 SGHAT, CDR2 FQNNGV. This CDR3 contains 16 residues. The CDR3 DNA follows: TGTGCCAGCAGCTTAGGCCAGGGGAGGGGACAAGAGACCCAGTACTTC. Translating it yields CASSLGQGRGQETQYF. The whole variable domain, remainder taken from reference TRBV11-2 and TRBJ2-5, is EAGVAQSPRYKIIEKRQSVAFWCNPISGHATLYWYQQILGQGPKLLIQFQNNGVVDDSQLPKDRFSAERLKGVDSTLKIQPAKLEDSAVYLCASSLGQGRGQETQYFGPGTRLLVL.

This clonotype turned up a few times. This sequence joins TRBV5-1 and TRBJ2-2; D is unresolved. This CDR3 comprises 17 residues. V was clipped by 0 bases and J by 1 base, with 13 bases between them. Per germline, CDR1 SGHRS and CDR2 YFSETQ. CDR3 nucleotides: TGCGCCAGCAGCTTGGGGCCCCCGAGGCTGAACACCGGGGAGCTGTTTTTT. Translating gives CASSLGPPRLNTGELFF. Based on the CDR3 plus reference TRBV5-1 and TRBJ2-2, the full variable domain is KAGVTQTPRYLIKTRGQQVTLSCSPISGHRSVSWYQQTPGQGLQFLFEYFSETQRNKGNFPGRFSGRQFSNSRSEMNVSTLELGDSALYLCASSLGPPRLNTGELFFGEGSRLTVL.

Details on this clonotype: A junction end diverges from the germline sequence, so it may reflect a read error. The chain joins TRBV7-2 to TRBJ2-7; TRBD2 matches at 8 bases. This CDR3 is built from 14 residues. The germline V gene encodes CDR1 SGHTA and CDR2 FQGNSA. CDR3 nucleotide sequence: TGTGCCAGCAGCTTGACTAGCGCGTACAATGAGCGGTACTTC. Translating it yields CASSLTSAYNERYF.

This clonotype is medium-sized (0.01 to 0.1%) within its sample. V and J are TRBV20-1 and TRBJ2-5, with 7 positions matching TRBD2. This CDR3 region has 14 residues. Trimming at V came to 1 base and at J to 5 bases, leaving 7 bases not matched to a gene. Per germline, CDR1 DFQATT and CDR2 SNEGSKA (reference sequence). Here the CDR3 DNA reads TGCAGTGCTAGAGTTGGACTAGAAGTGGAGACCCAGTACTTC. Translated: CSARVGLEVETQYF.

In its sample, this clonotype was seen many times. V usage is TRBV6-2 or TRBV6-3 and J usage is TRBJ1-5; D gene ambiguous. Germline V gene lookup returns CDR1 MNHEY and CDR2 SVGEGT. CDR3 length equals 15 residues. V lost 2 bases to trimming and J lost 4 bases, with 12 bases between them. In DNA form, the CDR3 reads TGTGCCAGCAGTTACGACGGGCCAGAAAATCAGCCCCAGCATTTT. It yields the protein CASSYDGPENQPQHF.

This clonotype was seen ten or more times. The gene calls are TRBV12-3 or TRBV12-4 and TRBJ1-2; the D gene is possibly TRBD1 (6 bases). The length of the CDR3 is 15 residues. Trimming removed 7 bases at V and 5 bases at J, with 20 bases between. The CDR3 loop reads CASTPSRRTDYGYTF. CDR3 sequence (DNA): TGTGCCAGCACCCCATCGCGTAGGACAGATTATGGCTACACCTTC.

Details on this clonotype: A single base separates this from a much larger clone, so it may be a read error. The chain is built from TRBV11-2 and TRBJ2-7; the D is unclear. The J call is in doubt because the DNA end fits TRBJ2-5 better. In germline, CDR1 is SGHAT, CDR2 FQNNGV. This CDR3 contains 13 residues. The CDR3 protein is CASSRSYRETQYF. Written as DNA, the CDR3 is TGTGCCAGCAGCAGGTCGTACCGGGAGACCCAGTACTTC.

This chain uses TRBV5-5 with TRBJ1-5; D unclear. V was cut by 0 bases and J by 0 bases, with 19 bases left in between. There are 19 residues in the CDR3. From germline, CDR1 is SGHKS and CDR2 YYEKEE (reference sequence). The CDR3 DNA reads as TGTGCCAGCAGCTTGGGGGTCGGCAGGACTCTTTATAGCAATCAGCCCCAGCATTTT. This gives the protein CASSLGVGRTLYSNQPQHF.

There are many counts of this clonotype. The chain recombines TRBV7-8 with TRBJ2-1, with 7 bases that match TRBD2. Trimming removed 7 bases from V and 6 bases from J; junction bases left unmatched: 12. Germline loops: CDR1 SGHVS, CDR2 FQNEAQ. This CDR3 comprises 15 residues. The CDR3 region has the DNA TGTGCCAGCACCAACCGAGCGGGAAGGTCCAATGAGCAGTTCTTC. Amino acids: CASTNRAGRSNEQFF.

This clonotype has a count of ten or more. The chain has TRBV25-1 and TRBJ2-3; no reliable D call. CDR3 size: 14 residues. Germline assignment: CDR1 MGHDK and CDR2 SYGVNS. V was shortened by 8 bases and J by 4 bases, with 16 bases between the two germline ends. DNA of the CDR3: TGTGCCAGCTCCAAAGCAGGTAGTTCAGATACGCAGTATTTT. This gives the protein CASSKAGSSDTQYF.

On this clonotype itself: With a much larger clone just one base away, this may be a read error. The rearrangement uses TRBV20-1 and TRBJ2-5; the match to TRBD2 covers 7 bases. CDR3 length: 16 amino acids. Germline values: CDR1 DFQATT, CDR2 SNEGSKA (reference sequence). The junction had 11 bases not matched to a gene; V was cut back by 0 bases and J by 4 bases. The CDR3 loop is CSARDCEYPGGETQYF. The DNA of the CDR3 is TGCAGTGCTAGAGATTGCGAGTACCCGGGAGGAGAGACCCAGTACTTC.